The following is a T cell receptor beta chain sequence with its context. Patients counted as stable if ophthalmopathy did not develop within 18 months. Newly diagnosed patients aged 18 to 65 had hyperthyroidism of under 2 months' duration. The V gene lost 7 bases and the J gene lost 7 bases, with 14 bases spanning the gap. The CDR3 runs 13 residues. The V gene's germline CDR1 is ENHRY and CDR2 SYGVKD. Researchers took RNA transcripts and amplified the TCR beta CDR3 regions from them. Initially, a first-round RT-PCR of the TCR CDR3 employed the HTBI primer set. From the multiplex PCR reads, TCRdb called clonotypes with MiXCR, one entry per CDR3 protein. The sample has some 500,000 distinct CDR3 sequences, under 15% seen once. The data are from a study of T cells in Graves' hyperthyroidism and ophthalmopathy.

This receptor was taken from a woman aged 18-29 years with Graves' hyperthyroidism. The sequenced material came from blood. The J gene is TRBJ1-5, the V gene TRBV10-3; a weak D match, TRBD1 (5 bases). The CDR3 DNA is TGTGCCATCAATTCAGGGAGCGGGCAGCCCCAGCATTTT. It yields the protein CAINSGSGQPQHF.